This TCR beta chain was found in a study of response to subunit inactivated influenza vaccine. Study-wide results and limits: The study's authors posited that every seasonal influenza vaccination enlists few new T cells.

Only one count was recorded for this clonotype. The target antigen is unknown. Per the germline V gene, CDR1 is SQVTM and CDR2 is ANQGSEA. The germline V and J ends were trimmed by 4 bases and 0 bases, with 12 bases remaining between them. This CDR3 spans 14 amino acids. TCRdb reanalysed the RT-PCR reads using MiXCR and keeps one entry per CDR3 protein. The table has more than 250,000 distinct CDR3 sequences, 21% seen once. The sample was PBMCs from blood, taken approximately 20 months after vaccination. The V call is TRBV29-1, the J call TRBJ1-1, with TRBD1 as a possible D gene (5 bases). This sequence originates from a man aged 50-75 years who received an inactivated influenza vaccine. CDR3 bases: TGCAGCGTTGCGGTCCCAGGGATGAACACTGAAGCTTTCTTT. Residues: CSVAVPGMNTEAFF.